Listed below are T cell receptor beta chains from one sample, sequenced in a study of shared clonotypes between healthy human individuals. Assay: immunoSEQ multiplex PCR; the TCRdb copy retains only in-frame clones and omits some. The sample records 550,000 to 750,000 clones, roughly 95% being singletons. The sequenced sample consisted of naive CD8+ T cells sorted from blood. The receptors shown here come from a woman under 40 in good health. Each CDR3 is given with its conserved first and last residue. D genes are given only for firm matches. Clone size is shown for a subset of rows, as once, few, many or a class of expanded clone.

D	V	J	size	DNA	CDR3
TRBD2	TRBV4-2	TRBJ2-7	NA	TGTGCCAGCAGCCACCTGGGACTAGCGGGCGAGTACGAGCAGTACTTC	CASSHLGLAGEYEQYF
NA	TRBV29-1	TRBJ1-2	NA	TGCAGCGTTGGGGCAGACAGCGGAACCCCAAACTATGGCTACACCTTC	CSVGADSGTPNYGYTF
NA	TRBV7-9	TRBJ1-4	NA	TGTGCCAGCACAGGGATGGATGAAAAACTGTTTTTT	CASTGMDEKLFF
NA	TRBV19	TRBJ2-3	NA	TGTGCCAGTACCCACCGAGCGGCGAGGGTTGGAGATACGCAGTATTTT	CASTHRAARVGDTQYF
NA	TRBV11-1	TRBJ1-1	NA	TGTGCCAGCAGCTTAGCGAGGGGCACTGAAGCTTTCTTT	CASSLARGTEAFF
NA	TRBV28	TRBJ1-2	NA	TGTGCCAGCAGTTTTCGATCGTTTGCCTATGGCTACACCTTC	CASSFRSFAYGYTF
NA	TRBV14	TRBJ1-4	NA	TGTGCCAGCAGCCAAGCCGACCCTACAGGGAAAGAAGATGAAAAACTGTTTTTT	CASSQADPTGKEDEKLFF
NA	TRBV4-1	TRBJ1-2	NA	TGCGCCAGCAGCCACTACCAGGGGTTTAATGGCGCTCATGGCTACACCTTC	CASSHYQGFNGAHGYTF
NA	TRBV5-6	TRBJ2-2	NA	TGTGCCAGCAGCTTGAACCGGGACACATACACCGGGGAGCTGTTTTTT	CASSLNRDTYTGELFF
TRBD2	TRBV5-6	TRBJ2-1	NA	TGTGCCAGCAGCCCGGGACTAGCGGGGTGGGATGAGCAGTTCTTC	CASSPGLAGWDEQFF
TRBD2	TRBV5-1	TRBJ2-7	NA	TGCGCCAGCAGCTACGGGAGCGGGGGAGAGCAGTACTTC	CASSYGSGGEQYF
NA	TRBV9	TRBJ1-5	NA	TGTGCCAGCAGCGTAGATGGGGCCACGGGGCAGCCCCAGCATTTT	CASSVDGATGQPQHF
TRBD1	TRBV7-8	TRBJ2-7	NA	TGTGCCAGCAGCTCGTGGACAGGTGGCTCCTACGAGCAGTACTTC	CASSSWTGGSYEQYF
NA	TRBV19	TRBJ2-5	NA	TGTGCCAGTAGTCTTGGAGAGACCCAGTACTTC	CASSLGETQYF
TRBD2	TRBV9	TRBJ2-1	NA	TGTGCCAGCAGCCGGACTAGCGGAGTTACCAATGAGCAGTTCTTC	CASSRTSGVTNEQFF
NA	TRBV19	TRBJ2-5	NA	TGTGCCAGTAGTATATTGGGGGCCGGGGAGACCCAGTACTTC	CASSILGAGETQYF
NA	TRBV9	TRBJ2-7	NA	TGTGCCAGCAGCGTAGGGTACGGGGAAGGCTCCTACGAGCAGTACTTC	CASSVGYGEGSYEQYF
NA	TRBV5-8	TRBJ1-1	NA	TGTGCCAGCAGAACTATGGGGGCTTTCTTT	CASRTMGAFF
NA	TRBV14	TRBJ2-5	NA	TGTGCCAGCAGCCAATTCACCGGACAAGAGACCCAGTACTTC	CASSQFTGQETQYF
NA	TRBV19	TRBJ1-1	few	TGTGCCAGTAGTCTCGGGGCATCCGAAGCTTTCTTT	CASSLGASEAFF
TRBD1	TRBV28	TRBJ1-3	NA	TGTGCCAGCAGTGCGACAGGGGGCCCTGGAAACACCATATATTTT	CASSATGGPGNTIYF
NA	TRBV28	TRBJ2-1	NA	TGTGCCAGCAGTTTAGTGAATGAGCAGTTCTTC	CASSLVNEQFF
NA	TRBV28	TRBJ2-1	NA	TGTGCCAGCAGTCATCTCGGGTACAATGAGCAGTTCTTC	CASSHLGYNEQFF
TRBD2	TRBV6-6	TRBJ2-5	once	TGTGCCAGCAGTTACTCGGGAGGGCCGAAAGAGACCCAGTACTTC	CASSYSGGPKETQYF
TRBD2	TRBV27	TRBJ2-5	NA	TGTGCCAGCAGTTTAGGCTACTTGACTAGCGGGGAAGAGACCCAGTACTTC	CASSLGYLTSGEETQYF
NA	TRBV7-7	TRBJ2-5	NA	TGTGCCAGCAGCTTAGGCCAGAACCAAGAGACCCAGTACTTC	CASSLGQNQETQYF
NA	TRBV7-9	TRBJ2-7	NA	TGTGCCAGTAACCAGGGTTCCGAGCAGTACTTC	CASNQGSEQYF
TRBD2	TRBV14	TRBJ2-1	NA	TGTGCCAGCAGCCCGATAGCGGGAGGGCCTTCCGAGCGGTTCTTC	CASSPIAGGPSERFF
NA	TRBV13	TRBJ2-7	NA	TGTGCCAGCAGCTTAAGCCTCCTGGCGGAGCAGTACTTC	CASSLSLLAEQYF